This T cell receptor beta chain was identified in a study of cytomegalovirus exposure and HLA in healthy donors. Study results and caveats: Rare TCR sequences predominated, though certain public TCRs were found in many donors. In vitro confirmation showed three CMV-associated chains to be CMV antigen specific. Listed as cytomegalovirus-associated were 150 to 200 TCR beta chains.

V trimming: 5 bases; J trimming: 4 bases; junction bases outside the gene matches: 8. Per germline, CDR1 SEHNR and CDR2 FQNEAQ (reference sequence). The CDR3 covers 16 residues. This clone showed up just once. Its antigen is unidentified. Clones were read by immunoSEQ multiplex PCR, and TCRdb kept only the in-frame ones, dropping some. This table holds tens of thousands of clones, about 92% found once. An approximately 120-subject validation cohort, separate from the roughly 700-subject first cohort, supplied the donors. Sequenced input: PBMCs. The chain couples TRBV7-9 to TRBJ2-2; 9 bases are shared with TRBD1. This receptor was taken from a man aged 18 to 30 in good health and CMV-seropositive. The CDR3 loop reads CASSPNRQGGTGELFF. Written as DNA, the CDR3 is TGTGCCAGCAGCCCAAATAGACAGGGGGGCACCGGGGAGCTGTTTTTT.